This is a list of T cell receptor beta chains from one sample in a study of cytomegalovirus exposure and HLA in healthy donors. Here immunoSEQ multiplex PCR was the method, and the copy in TCRdb shows in-frame clones only, minus some. The sample lists 200,000 to 250,000 clones; more than 75% were seen once. Sequencing input: PBMCs. The receptors were sampled from a girl aged 2-10 years in good health and CMV-seronegative. The CDR3 runs from the conserved cysteine through the conserved F or W. A D gene is named only where the DNA matches it firmly. Clone size appears in some rows only: once, few, many, or a class for an expanded clone.

- | - | TRBJ1-3 | TRBV7-2 | CASSLNRNTIYF | TGTGCCAGCAGCCTAAATAGAAACACCATATATTTT
TRBD2 | - | TRBJ2-1 | TRBV7-9 | CASSLVSTSGGLRYNEQFF | TGTGCCAGCAGCTTAGTTTCTACTAGCGGGGGGCTGCGCTACAATGAGCAGTTCTTC
- | - | TRBJ2-2 | TRBV11-2 | CASSLYPASKNTGELFF | TGTGCCAGCAGCTTATATCCTGCTAGCAAGAACACCGGGGAGCTGTTTTTT
- | once | TRBJ2-1 | TRBV13 | CASSLAVSNEQFF | TGTGCCAGCAGCTTAGCGGTATCCAATGAGCAGTTCTTC
TRBD2 | - | TRBJ2-7 | TRBV7-9 | CASSPRLAGASEQYF | TGTGCCAGCAGCCCGAGACTAGCGGGAGCTTCCGAGCAGTACTTC
TRBD2 | - | TRBJ2-1 | TRBV5-1 | CASSPRNSGISSYNEQFF | TGCGCCAGCAGCCCGCGTAATAGCGGGATAAGCTCCTACAATGAGCAGTTCTTC
TRBD1 | - | TRBJ2-7 | TRBV6-1 | CASRVGTGSYEQYF | TGTGCCAGCAGGGTAGGGACAGGGTCCTACGAGCAGTACTTC
- | - | TRBJ2-7 | TRBV27 | CASSRVYRGDEQYF | TGTGCCAGCAGCAGAGTTTATAGGGGCGACGAGCAGTACTTC
TRBD2 | - | TRBJ2-3 | TRBV5-1 | CASSLAGLAGGDTQYF | TGCGCCAGCAGCTTGGCCGGTCTAGCGGGAGGAGATACGCAGTATTTT
- | - | TRBJ2-2 | TRBV2 | CASAGQYGELFF | TGTGCCAGTGCAGGGCAATACGGGGAGCTGTTTTTT
- | - | TRBJ1-4 | TRBV6-6 | CASSYSSGRDGKLFF | TGTGCCAGCAGTTACTCGTCAGGGCGGGATGGAAAACTGTTTTTT
- | - | TRBJ1-6 | TRBV15 | CATSRDRTPNSPLHF | TGTGCCACCAGCAGAGATAGGACACCCAATTCACCCCTCCACTTT
- | - | TRBJ2-3 | TRBV27 | CASRGWAIYTDTQYF | TGTGCCAGCAGGGGTTGGGCTATATACACAGATACGCAGTATTTT
- | - | TRBJ2-7 | TRBV10-3 | CAISESGVLYEQYF | TGTGCCATCAGTGAGTCCGGGGTTCTCTACGAGCAGTACTTC
- | - | TRBJ2-6 | TRBV9 | CASSDTVSYSGANVLTF | TGTGCCAGCAGCGACACAGTCAGTTACTCTGGGGCCAACGTCCTGACTTTC
- | - | TRBJ1-2 | TRBV7-8 | CASSFQVDSYGYTF | TGTGCCAGCAGCTTCCAGGTGGATAGCTATGGCTACACCTTC
- | - | TRBJ2-2 | TRBV7-9 | CASSHTMGYVTGELFF | TGTGCCAGCAGCCATACAATGGGCTACGTCACCGGGGAGCTGTTTTTT
- | - | TRBJ2-5 | TRBV14 | CASSRIQVSQETQYF | TGTGCCAGCAGCCGCATACAGGTTTCTCAAGAGACCCAGTACTTC
TRBD2 | - | TRBJ2-1 | TRBV11-1 | CASSSKTSGEYNEQFF | TGTGCCAGCAGCTCGAAGACTAGCGGGGAGTACAATGAGCAGTTCTTC
TRBD1 | - | TRBJ1-2 | TRBV2 | CASNPIGTAYGYTF | TGTGCCAGCAACCCAATTGGGACAGCATATGGCTACACCTTC
TRBD1 | - | TRBJ1-1 | TRBV2 | CASRDSANTEAFF | TGTGCCAGCCGGGACAGTGCTAACACTGAAGCTTTCTTT
- | - | TRBJ2-1 | TRBV7-9 | CASSLVGRSPHEQFF | TGTGCCAGCAGCTTAGTTGGTAGATCTCCCCATGAGCAGTTCTTC
TRBD1 | - | TRBJ1-4 | TRBV2 | CASRGQGGEKLFF | TGTGCCAGCAGAGGACAGGGAGGTGAAAAACTGTTTTTT
TRBD1 | - | TRBJ2-2 | TRBV6-5 | CASGIEGARTGELFF | TGTGCCAGCGGGATCGAGGGGGCGCGTACCGGGGAGCTGTTTTTT
- | - | TRBJ1-1 | TRBV30 | CAWSVFIDWEVRGNTEAFF | TGTGCCTGGAGTGTATTCATAGATTGGGAGGTACGAGGAAACACTGAAGCTTTCTTT
TRBD1 | - | TRBJ1-2 | TRBV27 | CASSSDRGRFGYTF | TGTGCCAGCAGTTCCGACAGGGGGCGATTCGGCTACACCTTC
TRBD1 | - | TRBJ2-1 | TRBV9 | CASSGRTGGSYNEQFF | TGTGCCAGCAGCGGGAGGACAGGGGGCTCCTACAATGAGCAGTTCTTC
- | - | TRBJ2-7 | TRBV4-1 | CASSQGQTYEQYF | TGCGCCAGCAGCCAAGGACAGACCTACGAGCAGTACTTC
- | - | TRBJ2-3 | TRBV4-2 | CASSQTSLTDTQYF | TGTGCCAGCAGCCAGACTAGTCTGACAGATACGCAGTATTTT
TRBD2 | - | TRBJ2-2 | TRBV7-6 | CASSHPSGANTGELFF | TGTGCCAGCAGCCACCCTAGCGGGGCGAACACCGGGGAGCTGTTTTTT
TRBD1 | - | TRBJ2-5 | TRBV2 | CASRLRGLGETQYF | TGTGCCAGCAGGCTCAGGGGGCTCGGGGAGACCCAGTACTTC
- | - | TRBJ2-2 | TRBV19 | CASSATAGELFF | TGTGCCAGTAGTGCGACAGCCGGGGAGCTGTTTTTT
TRBD1 | - | TRBJ1-1 | TRBV6-1 | CASKRRTGPNTEAFF | TGTGCCAGCAAACGGAGGACAGGCCCGAACACTGAAGCTTTCTTT
- | - | TRBJ1-3 | TRBV5-8 | CASSLEGFTGNTIYF | TGTGCCAGCAGCTTGGAGGGGTTTACTGGAAACACCATATATTTT
TRBD2 | - | TRBJ2-7 | TRBV5-6 | CASSLAAAGGKGYEQYF | TGTGCCAGCAGCTTGGCCGCAGCGGGAGGCAAGGGCTACGAGCAGTACTTC
- | - | TRBJ1-1 | TRBV13 | CASSLVGRDTEAFF | TGTGCCAGCAGCTTAGTGGGGCGTGACACTGAAGCTTTCTTT
TRBD1 | - | TRBJ1-6 | TRBV4-2 | CASSQENGQANSPLHF | TGTGCCAGCAGCCAAGAAAACGGACAGGCGAATTCACCCCTCCACTTT
TRBD2 | - | TRBJ2-1 | TRBV15 | CATSRDGLAGGPENNEQFF | TGTGCCACCAGCAGAGATGGACTAGCGGGGGGGCCGGAAAACAATGAGCAGTTCTTC
- | - | TRBJ1-2 | TRBV2 | CASIYGNGYTF | TGTGCCAGCATCTACGGGAACGGCTACACCTTC
TRBD2 | - | TRBJ2-7 | TRBV11-2 | CASSLENGRGEQYF | TGTGCCAGCAGCTTAGAGAATGGGCGGGGGGAGCAGTACTTC
- | once | TRBJ2-2 | TRBV5-1 | CASGKNTGELFF | TGCGCCAGCGGCAAAAATACCGGGGAGCTGTTTTTT
- | once | TRBJ2-1 | TRBV7-8 | CASSLAETYNEQFF | TGTGCCAGCAGCTTGGCGGAGACGTACAATGAGCAGTTCTTC
- | - | TRBJ2-7 | TRBV10-3 | CAISESMTGYEQYF | TGTGCCATCAGTGAGTCAATGACAGGCTACGAGCAGTACTTC
TRBD1 | - | TRBJ1-5 | TRBV6-5 | CASSLRQGSNQPQHF | TGTGCCAGCAGCCTTCGACAGGGGAGCAATCAGCCCCAGCATTTT
TRBD2 | - | TRBJ2-3 | TRBV4-1 | CASSQERGGDKDTQYF | TGCGCCAGCAGCCAAGAACGGGGGGGAGATAAAGATACGCAGTATTTT
- | - | TRBJ2-5 | TRBV25-1 | CASSEPRRNQETQYF | TGTGCCAGCAGTGAACCTAGACGGAATCAAGAGACCCAGTACTTC
TRBD1 | - | TRBJ2-7 | TRBV18 | CASSSGQVGQYF | TGTGCCAGCTCAAGCGGACAGGTAGGGCAGTACTTC
TRBD1 | - | TRBJ1-2 | TRBV29-1 | CSVEQGANSGYTF | TGCAGCGTTGAACAGGGGGCCAATAGTGGCTACACCTTC
TRBD2 | - | TRBJ2-7 | TRBV30 | CAWGGGNSYEQYF | TGTGCCTGGGGCGGGGGGAACTCCTACGAGCAGTACTTC
- | - | TRBJ1-1 | TRBV10-1 | CASSESRIDRSAFF | TGCGCCAGCAGTGAGTCTCGGATAGACAGATCGGCTTTCTTT
TRBD1 | once | TRBJ1-6 | TRBV2 | CASSGDRGRRSPLHF | TGTGCCAGCAGTGGGGACAGGGGGCGCAGGTCACCCCTCCACTTT